This TCR beta chain is drawn from a study of neurological immune-mediated disorders. Concerning this clonotype: Its target is unknown.

Study conclusions and caveats: HTLV-1-associated myelopathy had the most TCR clonal expansion, while multiple sclerosis had the least, a level that fell below healthy controls. Among expanded clones, no CDR3 amino acid sequences were shared across subjects, a pattern suggesting private repertoires in all groups.

It was by 5'RACE with 10-nucleotide random UMIs that the cDNA was made. MiXCR, applied by TCRdb to the 5' RACE reads, yields one record per CDR3 protein. Of 45,000 to 70,000 distinct CDR3 sequences listed, approximately 4.1% are singletons. The sequence was collected from a man in his fifties with multiple sclerosis. Sequencing input: PBMCs.

The CDR3 DNA is TGTGCCAGCAGCTTTAGCATAGGTTCTGAAGCTTTCTTT. Translating it yields CASSFSIGSEAFF. The V gene is TRBV7-3, the J gene TRBJ1-1; D not resolved. The CDR3 runs to 13 residues. Germline CDR1 is SGHTA and CDR2 is FQGTGA. The V end was cut by 3 bases, the J end by 6 bases, with 11 bases between.